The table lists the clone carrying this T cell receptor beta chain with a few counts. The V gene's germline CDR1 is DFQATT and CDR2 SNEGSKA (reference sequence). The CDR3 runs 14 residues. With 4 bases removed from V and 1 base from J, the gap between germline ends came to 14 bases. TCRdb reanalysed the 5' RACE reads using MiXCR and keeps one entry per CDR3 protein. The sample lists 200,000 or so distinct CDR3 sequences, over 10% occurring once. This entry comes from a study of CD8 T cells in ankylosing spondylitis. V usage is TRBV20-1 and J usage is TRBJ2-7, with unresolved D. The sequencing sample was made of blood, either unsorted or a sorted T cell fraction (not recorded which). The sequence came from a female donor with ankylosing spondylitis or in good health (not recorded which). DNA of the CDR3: TGCAGTGCTAAGTCCCGGGTCGTATCCTACGAGCAGTACTTC. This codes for CSAKSRVVSYEQYF.